This TCR beta chain appears in the sequencing data of a study of OX40 agonist ivuxolimab in advanced cancers. Study-level information: At approximately 83% male, the cohort had a mean age of approximately 64 years, ranging from roughly 23 to 80.

Notes on this clone: Its antigen is not identified.

The assay was immunoSEQ multiplex PCR, and TCRdb's table has in-frame clones only and misses some. The profile shows approximately 99,000 clones, less than 90% of them singletons. The CDR3 extends over 16 amino acids. The germline V gene has CDR1 LNHDA and CDR2 SQIVND (reference sequence). V was shortened by 0 bases and J by 6 bases, with 15 bases between the two germline ends. Study outcomes and limitations: On average, CD8+ T cells had more expanded clones than CD4+. Some of the lowest clonal expansion was seen in partial responders at 0.1-3.0 mg/kg. Antigens targeted by the expanded peripheral T cells were not determined.

V and J are TRBV19 and TRBJ2-1; D is perhaps TRBD2 (6 bases). The sequenced sample was CD4+ or CD8+ T cells sorted from blood, obtained in a trial of the OX40 agonist ivuxolimab. The clonotype originates from an adult with an advanced solid tumor such as melanoma, head and neck, liver or kidney cancer. The CDR3 nucleotides read TGTGCCAGTAGTATAGATCGGGTCCCGGGGGTCAATGAGCAGTTCTTC. It codes for CASSIDRVPGVNEQFF.